Each of the 14 T cell receptor beta chains below was sequenced from the same sample in a study of tumor-infiltrating lymphocytes in localized non-small cell lung cancer. Profiling relied on immunoSEQ multiplex PCR, and the TCRdb table lists in-frame clones only, not all of them. The sample shows around 10,000 clones, roughly 70% of them seen only once. The sequenced material came from lung tumor tissue. Receptors were obtained from a human donor with non-small cell lung cancer.

The rearrangement links TRBV18 to TRBJ2-3, with D perhaps assigned TRBD1 or TRBD2 (5 bases each). The V and J ends lost 1 base and 9 bases respectively, with 11 bases between them. In germline, CDR1 is KGHSH, CDR2 LQKENI. The CDR3 consists of 13 residues. The CDR3 loop is CASSPLDRGTQYF. For the CDR3, the DNA is TGTGCCAGCTCACCACTAGACAGAGGGACGCAGTATTTT.

The CDR3 sequence: CASDASLPSTDTQYF. The CDR3 coding sequence is TGTGCCAGCGATGCGAGTCTACCTAGCACAGATACGCAGTATTTT. This chain connects TRBV27 to TRBJ2-3, with D hard to call. CDR3 length: 15 amino acids. Germline V lookup: CDR1 MNHEY, CDR2 SMNVEV (reference sequence). The ends were cut back, 8 bases at V and 0 bases at J, with 15 bases in the middle.

The genes are TRBV6-6 and TRBJ2-7; D remains unclear. Trimming cost V 4 bases and J 6 bases, with 13 bases left between them. The germline V gene has CDR1 MNHNY and CDR2 SVGAGI (reference sequence). The CDR3 has 13 residues. The CDR3 sequence: CASSSESVPEQYF. CDR3 coding DNA: TGTGCCAGCAGTTCCGAGTCGGTACCCGAGCAGTACTTC.

This chain joins TRBV29-1 and TRBJ1-2; 7 positions match TRBD1. The CDR3 is made up of 16 amino acids. V shed 1 base, J shed 4 bases, and the junction held 12 bases outside the gene matches. Per the germline V gene, CDR1 is SQVTM and CDR2 is ANQGSEA. CDR3 residues: CSVEGTIQGHGYGYTF. CDR3 nucleotide sequence: TGCAGCGTTGAAGGCACTATACAGGGGCATGGCTATGGCTACACCTTC.

The table lists this clone with a few counts. This rearrangement joins TRBV19 to TRBJ2-7, with D maybe TRBD1 (5 bases). Trimming stripped 2 bases from V and 3 bases from J, with 17 bases between. CDR1 and CDR2 (germline): LNHDA, SQIVND (reference sequence). The CDR3 runs to 16 residues. In DNA form, the CDR3 reads TGTGCCAGTAGTATAATCTCCCGGACACCCGTCTACGAGCAGTACTTC. Translated: CASSIISRTPVYEQYF.

The chain employs TRBV7-9 and TRBJ2-1; tentatively, D is TRBD1 or TRBD2 (5 bases each). CDR1 is SEHNR and CDR2 is FQNEAQ in the germline V gene (reference sequence). This CDR3 contains 12 residues. V was cut by 7 bases and J by 10 bases, with 14 bases left in between. CDR3 amino acids: CASIPGSAEQFF. In DNA, the CDR3 is TGTGCCAGCATCCCAGGGAGCGCCGAGCAGTTCTTC.

The chain recombines TRBV14 with TRBJ2-7, with D possibly TRBD2 on 6 matching bases. V lost 2 bases, J lost 1 base, and 18 bases lay in between. The CDR3 is 17 amino acids. Germline CDR1 and CDR2: SGHDN and FVKESK. The CDR3 loop reads CASSQKQGPTRSYEQYF. For the CDR3, the DNA is TGTGCCAGCAGCCAAAAACAAGGGCCGACTAGATCCTACGAGCAGTACTTC.

The chain links TRBV5-1 to TRBJ1-1; D call uncertain. The V end lost 3 bases, the J end lost 1 base, and 13 bases lay between the germline ends. The CDR3 is 15 residues long. The germline gives CDR1 SGHRS, CDR2 YFSETQ. CDR3 amino acids: CASSSLLVGNTEAFF. CDR3 DNA sequence: TGCGCCAGCAGCTCCCTACTCGTAGGGAACACTGAAGCTTTCTTT.

V usage is TRBV18 and J usage is TRBJ2-5; 7 bases are shared with TRBD1. The V and J ends lost 3 bases and 5 bases, in that order; junction bases with no gene match: 3. CDR3 length equals 13 residues. Germline CDR1 and CDR2: KGHSH and LQKENI. CDR3 amino acids: CASSPQGDETQYF. In DNA form, the CDR3 reads TGTGCCAGCTCACCCCAGGGGGATGAGACCCAGTACTTC.

The J gene is TRBJ1-4, the V gene TRBV27; D remains unclear. CDR1 is MNHEY and CDR2 is SMNVEV in the germline V gene (reference sequence). The CDR3 covers 14 residues. Between the trimmed V and J ends, which lost 2 bases and 4 bases, there was a span of 8 bases. The CDR3 coding sequence is TGTGCCAGCAGTTTACTCACCAATAATGAAAAACTGTTTTTT. Encoded protein: CASSLLTNNEKLFF.

The rearrangement joins TRBV6-6 to TRBJ2-1; D uncertain. The length of the CDR3 is 15 residues. In germline, CDR1 is MNHNY, CDR2 SVGAGI (reference sequence). Trimming removed 3 bases at V and 0 bases at J, with 9 bases between. The CDR3 bases are TGTGCCAGCAGTTATGGGATGAGCTCCTACAATGAGCAGTTCTTC. It codes for CASSYGMSSYNEQFF.

This sequence joins TRBV2 and TRBJ2-7; D call uncertain. Germline V gene data show CDR1 as SNHLY and CDR2 as FYNNEI. V was clipped by 3 bases and J by 7 bases, with 7 bases between them. This CDR3 region has 11 residues. The CDR3 here is CASSDNLEQYF. CDR3 bases: TGTGCCAGCAGTGACAATCTAGAGCAGTACTTC.

This clone has only a few counts. This rearrangement joins TRBV10-1 to TRBJ2-7; 9 bases map to TRBD2. V lost 6 bases to trimming and J lost 6 bases; unmatched junction nucleotides: 6. This CDR3 is 13 amino acids long. The germline V gene has CDR1 WNHNN and CDR2 SYGVQD (reference sequence). CDR3 region: CASRPGLASEQYF. The CDR3 bases are TGCGCCAGCAGGCCGGGACTAGCCTCCGAGCAGTACTTC.

The rearrangement links TRBV10-1 to TRBJ1-1; D unclear. Deletions cut 5 bases from V and 1 base from J, with 11 bases between. The V gene's germline CDR1 is WNHNN and CDR2 SYGVQD (reference sequence). The CDR3 has 14 residues. The CDR3: CASSPGRANTEAFF. The CDR3 region has the DNA TGCGCCAGCAGTCCAGGACGGGCGAACACTGAAGCTTTCTTT.